Listed below are T cell receptor beta chains from one sample, sequenced in a study of control samples from healthy donors and cancer patients. Some clones are missing from TCRdb's copy, which holds only in-frame ones; the method was immunoSEQ multiplex PCR. Of 120,000 or so clones listed, about 93% are singletons. The sequencing sample was made of PBMCs. The receptor source for this set is a man in his fifties with head and neck cancer. Both conserved end residues are part of each CDR3. The D gene is left open where the match is weak. Clone size, where shown, is once, few, many, or a class for clones that have expanded.

>TRBJ1-5|-|TRBV6-2/TRBV6-3|-
TGTGCCAGCAGTTACACGGGGCACCAGCCCCAGCATTTT
CASSYTGHQPQHF
>TRBJ2-7|-|TRBV5-5|-
TGTGCCAGCAGTGACCAGGCGAGCTCCTACGAGCAGTACTTC
CASSDQASSYEQYF
>TRBJ1-1|-|TRBV30|-
TGTGCCTGGAGTCCGGGGCCAAGCACTGAAGCTTTCTTT
CAWSPGPSTEAFF
>TRBJ2-1|-|TRBV12-3/TRBV12-4|-
TGTGCCAGCACCCCGGATCTCCATCATGAGCAGTTCTTC
CASTPDLHHEQFF
>TRBJ2-7|TRBD2|TRBV5-1|-
TGCGCCAGCAGCTTGTGGTCGTTTGGTAAGCGGGGGGGCCTGTCCTACGAGCAGTACTTC
CASSLWSFGKRGGLSYEQYF
>TRBJ2-3|-|TRBV9|-
TGTGCCAGCAGCGTAGAGGGACTTTCTAGCACAGATACGCAGTATTTT
CASSVEGLSSTDTQYF
>TRBJ2-5|-|TRBV7-2|-
TGTGCCAGCAGCTTAGTGGGACTCCCGGAGACCCAGTACTTC
CASSLVGLPETQYF
>TRBJ1-1|-|TRBV12-3/TRBV12-4|-
TGTGCCAGCAGTTTAGCGAGATACACTGAAGCTTTCTTT
CASSLARYTEAFF
>TRBJ2-3|-|TRBV7-8|-
TGTGCCAGCAGCTCCCCCCGCCCGGAGGGGGCAGATACGCAGTATTTT
CASSSPRPEGADTQYF
>TRBJ1-3|-|TRBV30|-
TGTGCCTGGCGAGGCCGGGGACATACTGGTGGAAACACCATATATTTT
CAWRGRGHTGGNTIYF
>TRBJ2-3|-|TRBV7-3|-
TGTGCCAGCAGCGCCACAGGCACGACGTACACAGATACGCAGTATTTT
CASSATGTTYTDTQYF
>TRBJ2-7|-|TRBV19|once
TGTGCCAGTAGTATTTTAGGTGATACCTACGAGCAGTACTTC
CASSILGDTYEQYF
>TRBJ2-3|-|TRBV7-2|-
TGTGCCAGCAGCTTATTCACAGATACGCAGTATTTT
CASSLFTDTQYF
>TRBJ1-1|-|TRBV7-9|-
TGTGCCAGCAGCTATACAGACGGGGCAGCTTTCTTT
CASSYTDGAAFF
>TRBJ1-1|-|TRBV3-1/TRBV3-2|-
TGTGCCAGCCAGGGAGGCACTGAAGCTTTCTTT
CASQGGTEAFF
>TRBJ2-6|-|TRBV5-1|-
TGCGCCAGCAGCTTGTCTGGGGGCCTTTCCTCTGGGGCCAACGTCCTGACTTTC
CASSLSGGLSSGANVLTF
>TRBJ1-6|-|TRBV30|-
TGTGCCTGGAGGCCCCGACAGAATTCACCCCTCCACTTT
CAWRPRQNSPLHF
>TRBJ2-1|-|TRBV3-1/TRBV3-2|-
TGTGCCAGCAGTCGTCTCCTTAGGAATGAGCAGTTCTTC
CASSRLLRNEQFF
>TRBJ1-4|-|TRBV7-9|-
TGTGCCAGCAGCGCGTACCTGACAGCAACTAATGAAAAACTGTTTTTT
CASSAYLTATNEKLFF
>TRBJ2-1|-|TRBV12-3/TRBV12-4|-
TGTGCCAGCAGGAAGGGACACCAAAATGAGCAGTTCTTC
CASRKGHQNEQFF
>TRBJ2-7|TRBD1|TRBV6-5|-
TGTGCCAGCAGTTACTCCGACAGGGGGTTGCACGAGCAGTACTTC
CASSYSDRGLHEQYF
>TRBJ2-3|-|TRBV7-2|once
TGTGCCAGCAGCTATCAGGGTTCAGATACGCAGTATTTT
CASSYQGSDTQYF
>TRBJ1-2|-|TRBV6-2/TRBV6-3|-
TGTGCCAGCAGCCATCAGTCGAATGGCTACACCTTC
CASSHQSNGYTF
>TRBJ1-6|TRBD1|TRBV7-2|-
TGTGCCAGCAGCTTCCTCGACAGGGCCTATAATTCACCCCTCCACTTT
CASSFLDRAYNSPLHF
>TRBJ1-1|-|TRBV20-1|-
TGCAGTGCTAGAGATCAGGCGGCAGCTTTCTTT
CSARDQAAAFF
>TRBJ1-2|-|TRBV19|-
TGTGCCAGTAGTATCAAGCTGGCGCCATATGGCTACACCTTC
CASSIKLAPYGYTF
>TRBJ1-4|-|TRBV5-1|few
TGCGCCAGCAGCTTGGAGGGACGGTATAATGAAAAACTGTTTTTT
CASSLEGRYNEKLFF
>TRBJ1-1|TRBD1|TRBV6-2/TRBV6-3|many
TGTGCCAGCAGTTACTCGATATTCACAGGGGGTGAAGCTTTCTTT
CASSYSIFTGGEAFF
>TRBJ2-1|TRBD2|TRBV28|-
TGTGCCAGCAGTACCCTGGGACTAGCGGACAATGAGCAGTTCTTC
CASSTLGLADNEQFF
>TRBJ2-3|TRBD2|TRBV11-2|-
TGTGCCAGCAGCTTAACGGCGGGGGGGCGGGATACGCAGTATTTT
CASSLTAGGRDTQYF
>TRBJ1-5|-|TRBV5-8|-
TGTGCCAGCAGCTTATTTATGCAGGGCCCCAATCAGCCCCAGCATTTT
CASSLFMQGPNQPQHF
>TRBJ1-6|-|TRBV10-2|-
TGCGCCAGCAGTCGAAGTGCGGGGGGTGATAATTCACCCCTCCACTTT
CASSRSAGGDNSPLHF
>TRBJ2-7|-|TRBV7-2|-
TGTGCCAGCAGCCGAAATCCCTACGAGCAGTACTTC
CASSRNPYEQYF
>TRBJ2-1|TRBD2|TRBV7-9|-
TGTGCCAGCAGCCCCCGGGGAGGGGACGGTAATGAGCAGTTCTTC
CASSPRGGDGNEQFF
>TRBJ2-5|TRBD2|TRBV5-4|-
TGTGCCAGCAGCATAGCGGGGGGGATCCATTCACAAGAGACCCAGTACTTC
CASSIAGGIHSQETQYF
>TRBJ1-5|-|TRBV30|-
TGTGCCTGGAGTGAAGACATCTACAATCAGCCCCAGCATTTT
CAWSEDIYNQPQHF
>TRBJ2-1|TRBD2|TRBV9|-
TGTGCCAGCAGCGTAGAGGGACTAGCGGGGTGGAATGAGCAGTTCTTC
CASSVEGLAGWNEQFF
>TRBJ2-7|-|TRBV24-1|once
TGTGCCACCAGTGATTTTTCAGTGGGCTACGAGCAGTACTTC
CATSDFSVGYEQYF
>TRBJ1-2|TRBD1|TRBV12-5|once
TGTGCTAGTGGTTTGGATCTGACAGGGGGTAGAGACACCTTC
CASGLDLTGGRDTF
>TRBJ1-5|-|TRBV5-1|-
TGCGCCAGCAGCTTGGAATGGGGCAATCAGCCCCAGCATTTT
CASSLEWGNQPQHF
>TRBJ1-6|-|TRBV25-1|few
TGTGCCAGCGGGGAGCACCCCCTCCACTTT
CASGEHPLHF
>TRBJ2-7|-|TRBV27|-
TGTGCCAGCAGTTTAATCCCCGGGGACTTGCGGCAGTACTTC
CASSLIPGDLRQYF
>TRBJ2-3|-|TRBV10-3|-
TGTGCCATCGGCCTGAGCACAGATACGCAGTATTTT
CAIGLSTDTQYF
>TRBJ2-1|-|TRBV27|-
TGTGCCAGCCGCCTAAGGTGGGGGACCAGCTCCTACAATGAGCAGTTCTTC
CASRLRWGTSSYNEQFF
>TRBJ2-3|-|TRBV7-3|-
TGTGCCAGCAGCGGATTCGCGTCATCTAGCACAGATACGCAGTATTTT
CASSGFASSSTDTQYF
>TRBJ2-2|-|TRBV19|-
TGTGCCAGCAGGGTCGGGCCGAACACCGGGGAGCTGTTTTTT
CASRVGPNTGELFF
>TRBJ2-7|TRBD1|TRBV12-5|once
TGTGCTAGTGGTTTGGTACTGGGACAGGGGATCTACGAGCAGTACTTC
CASGLVLGQGIYEQYF
>TRBJ2-2|-|TRBV2|few
TGTGCCAGCAGTGAAGCGCCGGGTCTTAGTAACGGGGAGCTGTTTTTT
CASSEAPGLSNGELFF
>TRBJ2-1|TRBD2|TRBV5-5|-
TGTGCCAGCAGCCCCAGCGGGACTAGCGGTTACAATGAGCAGTTCTTC
CASSPSGTSGYNEQFF
>TRBJ2-7|-|TRBV28|-
TGTGCCAGCAGTTTAATCGGGTCCTACGAGCAGTACTTC
CASSLIGSYEQYF
>TRBJ2-7|-|TRBV20-1|-
TGCAGTGCTAGCAGCTACGAGCAGTACTTC
CSASSYEQYF
>TRBJ2-1|-|TRBV5-6|-
TGTGCCAGCAGCTTGGGCGGGCCCAAGTACAATGAGCAGTTCTTC
CASSLGGPKYNEQFF
>TRBJ1-1|-|TRBV7-2|-
TGTGCCAGCAGCCCACCTTTTGTCGGGCACACGAACACTGAAGCTTTCTTT
CASSPPFVGHTNTEAFF
>TRBJ1-2|TRBD1|TRBV9|-
TGTGCCAGCAGCGCCAACCGGGACAGGGGGCGCAACTATGGCTACACCTTC
CASSANRDRGRNYGYTF